This TCR beta chain was found in a study of T cells in Graves' hyperthyroidism and ophthalmopathy. RNA transcripts yielded amplified TCR beta CDR3 regions. Carried out on the TCR CDR3, a first-round RT-PCR used the HTBI primer set. Via MiXCR, TCRdb re-called the multiplex PCR reads, giving one row per CDR3 protein. The sample includes 550,000 to 700,000 distinct CDR3 sequences, under 60% seen only once; the top ten take around 20%. Patients were excluded because of uncontrolled infection, other autoimmune disease, pregnancy or lactation. Trimming shortened V by 6 bases and J by 3 bases, and 8 bases separated the two germline ends. The CDR3 is made up of 12 amino acids. Germline V gene sequence: CDR1 SNHLY, CDR2 FYNNEI.

Material: peripheral blood or thyroid tissue (not recorded which). The rearrangement joins TRBV2 to TRBJ1-2; D is undetermined. This clonotype was obtained from an adult woman with Graves' disease, either hyperthyroidism or ophthalmopathy (not recorded which). CDR3 in DNA: TGTGCCAGCAGGATCACCGACTATGGCTACACCTTC. The encoded protein is CASRITDYGYTF.